The 5 T cell receptor beta chains below all came from one sample that was sequenced in a study of Graves' ophthalmopathy and Graves' hyperthyroidism. Transcripts of RNA were the source for amplifying TCR beta CDR3 regions. The first round was an RT-PCR with HTBI primers, and the second round was a multiplex PCR. TCRdb fed the multiplex PCR reads into MiXCR, producing one record per CDR3 protein. The table shows 200,000 to 300,000 distinct CDR3 sequences, with about 46% occurring only once. The sample taken for sequencing was peripheral blood. The receptors were gathered from an adult man with Graves' ophthalmopathy.

The chain joins TRBV24-1 to TRBJ1-5; tentative D call: TRBD1 (5 bases). The V and J ends lost 11 bases and 0 bases respectively, with 13 bases between them. Looked up from germline, CDR1 is KGHDR and CDR2 is SFDVKD. This CDR3 comprises 14 residues. The CDR3 region has the DNA TGTGCCAGCCAACAGGCCTATAGCAATCAGCCCCAGCATTTT. It encodes CASQQAYSNQPQHF.

About this clonotype: The junction shows a germline mismatch at one end, possibly a read error. The chain is built from TRBV7-2 and TRBJ1-1; 9 bases are a match to TRBD1. There are 16 residues in the CDR3. The V gene's germline CDR1 is SGHTA and CDR2 FQGNSA. Here the CDR3 reads CASSPDRGSMNTEAFF. CDR3 coding DNA: TGTGCCAGCAGCCCTGACAGGGGGAGTATGAACACTGAGGCTTTCTTT.

V and J are TRBV25-1 and TRBJ2-6; possibly TRBD2 for D (6 bases). The CDR3 contains 17 residues. CDR1 is MGHDK and CDR2 is SYGVNS in the germline V gene. The V gene lost 5 bases and the J gene lost 0 bases, with 14 bases spanning the gap. In DNA, the CDR3 is TGTGCCAGCAGTTTCCCGGGACTGAGCTCTGGGGCCAACGTCCTGACTTTC. This codes for CASSFPGLSSGANVLTF.

In this sample, this clonotype turned up once. V gene TRBV7-3 combines with J gene TRBJ2-7, with D tentatively TRBD1 or TRBD2 (9 bases each). In germline, CDR1 is SGHTA, CDR2 FQGTGA. This CDR3 is built from 19 residues. V dropped 3 bases and J dropped 2 bases, with 26 bases sitting between them. CDR3 DNA: TGTGCCAGCAGCTTTGACCGGGACAGGGTGGCTAGCGGGACCTACGAGCAGTACTTC. Translated, it gives CASSFDRDRVASGTYEQYF.

This clonotype has ten or more counts. This chain connects TRBV29-1 to TRBJ2-5, with 9 bases aligning to TRBD2. Trimming cost V 4 bases and J 6 bases; bases outside gene matches: 3. This CDR3 is built from 12 residues. CDR1 SQVTM and CDR2 ANQGSEA come from the germline V gene. The CDR3 protein is CSVGGLAKTQYF. The CDR3 coding sequence is TGCAGCGTTGGAGGACTAGCGAAGACCCAGTACTTC.